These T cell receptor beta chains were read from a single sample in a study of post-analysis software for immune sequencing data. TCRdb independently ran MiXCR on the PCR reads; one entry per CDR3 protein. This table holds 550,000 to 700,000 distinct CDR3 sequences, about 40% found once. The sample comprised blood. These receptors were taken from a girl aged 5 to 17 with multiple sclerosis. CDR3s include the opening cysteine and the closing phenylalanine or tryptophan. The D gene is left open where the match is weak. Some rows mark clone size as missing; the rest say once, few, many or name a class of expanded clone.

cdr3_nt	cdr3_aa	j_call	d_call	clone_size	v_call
TGTGCCAGCAGTGCCAGGCTTCTCGACTCCTACGAGCAGTACTTC	CASSARLLDSYEQYF	TRBJ2-7	.	.	TRBV6-1
TGTGCCAGCAGTATCGGACAGGGGGCCTCCAATGAGCAGTTCTTC	CASSIGQGASNEQFF	TRBJ2-1	TRBD1	.	TRBV12-3/TRBV12-4
TGCGCCAGCAGCGTACAGGGGCCCCTTATCGGAGATACGCAGTATTTT	CASSVQGPLIGDTQYF	TRBJ2-3	TRBD1	.	TRBV5-1
TGCAGCGTTGAAGATCCCAGAAGCGGGAGGTACGATGAGCAGTTCTTC	CSVEDPRSGRYDEQFF	TRBJ2-1	TRBD2	once	TRBV29-1
TGTGCCAGCAGGTACCGGGACAGCGACGGGGAGACCCAGTACTTC	CASRYRDSDGETQYF	TRBJ2-5	TRBD1	.	TRBV6-6
TGTGCCAGCAGCTTCGACCAGGACTCCTACGAGCAGTACTTC	CASSFDQDSYEQYF	TRBJ2-7	.	.	TRBV7-9
TGTGCCAGCAGCGTAGCTCCCGAAAATTCACCCCTCCACTTT	CASSVAPENSPLHF	TRBJ1-6	.	.	TRBV9
TGCAGTGCTACAGAGGGGACTAGCGGGAGGGGGGATACGCAGTATTTT	CSATEGTSGRGDTQYF	TRBJ2-3	TRBD2	few	TRBV20-1
TGCAGTGCTAGAGCCCCGCCTCCAGTTAGCACAGATACGCAGTATTTT	CSARAPPPVSTDTQYF	TRBJ2-3	.	.	TRBV20-1
TGTGCCAGCGACAGGGACAGGGGATATAGAAAGTTCTTC	CASDRDRGYRKFF	TRBJ2-1	TRBD1	.	TRBV2
TGTGCCAGCAGTTTCAGCAGGGATCAGCCCCAGCATTTT	CASSFSRDQPQHF	TRBJ1-5	.	once	TRBV6-2/TRBV6-3
TGTGCCAGCAGCTTATCTGGGGCTAGTGGTTGGGATACGCAGTATTTT	CASSLSGASGWDTQYF	TRBJ2-3	.	once	TRBV7-2
TGCAGTGCTAGCCAAGAACAGGGAGGCAATCAGCCCCAGCATTTT	CSASQEQGGNQPQHF	TRBJ1-5	.	few	TRBV20-1
TGCAGTGCTAGAGAAATGGGGGCGGGCGGCTACACCTTC	CSAREMGAGGYTF	TRBJ1-2	.	.	TRBV20-1
TGTGCCAGTTCCCGCGCGGGGGGTTTCGCGAAGCAGTACTTC	CASSRAGGFAKQYF	TRBJ2-7	TRBD2	.	TRBV6-5
TGTGCCAGCAGGCACACTGGCGGGACAGCCTTTTCGTATGGCTACACCTTC	CASRHTGGTAFSYGYTF	TRBJ1-2	TRBD1	few	TRBV27
TGTGCCAGCAGTTCGGAATGGGGGTTCGAGCAGTACTTC	CASSSEWGFEQYF	TRBJ2-7	.	few	TRBV12-3/TRBV12-4
TGTGCCAGCAGCCAAGCGACAGGGTACTACGAGCAGTACTTC	CASSQATGYYEQYF	TRBJ2-7	TRBD1	many	TRBV3-1
TGCAGTACTAGTGGACTACGTCTCTCCTACGAGCAGTACTTC	CSTSGLRLSYEQYF	TRBJ2-7	.	.	TRBV20-1
TGTGCCAGCAGTTTTCGGGATTTGCCTGAAGCTTTCTTT	CASSFRDLPEAFF	TRBJ1-1	.	.	TRBV7-9
TGTGCCAGCAGTTTCCCCGGGACAGGGCGCGACAAACTGTTTTTT	CASSFPGTGRDKLFF	TRBJ1-4	TRBD1	.	TRBV25-1
TGTGCCAGCAGTCCGGCAGGGGGGGACTATGGCCACACCTTC	CASSPAGGDYGHTF	TRBJ1-2	TRBD1	.	TRBV28
TGCAGCGTTGGGACTAAGAGCTCCTACAATGAGCAGTTCTTC	CSVGTKSSYNEQFF	TRBJ2-1	.	few	TRBV29-1
TGTGCCAGCCATAGCGCGGACACAGATACGCAGTATTTT	CASHSADTDTQYF	TRBJ2-3	.	.	TRBV7-2
TGTGCCAGCAGTCTCCTTGTTGATGAGCAGTTCTTC	CASSLLVDEQFF	TRBJ2-1	.	once	TRBV12-3/TRBV12-4
TGTGCCAGCAGCTTAGGACAGGACCCCTACAATGAGCAGTTCTTC	CASSLGQDPYNEQFF	TRBJ2-1	.	few	TRBV7-7
TGTGCCATCAAAGGGGGCCACGAGCAGTACTTC	CAIKGGHEQYF	TRBJ2-7	TRBD1	.	TRBV10-3
TGTGCCAGCAGGGACAGGCTACGGGGGCATGAGCAGTTCTTC	CASRDRLRGHEQFF	TRBJ2-1	.	once	TRBV7-2
TGTGCCAGCAGCCCCGGGGGGGCCTACGAGACCCAGTACTTC	CASSPGGAYETQYF	TRBJ2-5	TRBD2	.	TRBV12-3/TRBV12-4
TGCAGCCTAAAACTTCAGGGGTGGGGAACTAACACTGAAGCTTTCTTT	CSLKLQGWGTNTEAFF	TRBJ1-1	.	.	TRBV29-1
TGCAGTGCTAGCGGGAGCATGGGTAGGGAGCAGTTCTTC	CSASGSMGREQFF	TRBJ2-1	.	few	TRBV20-1
TGTGCCACTCGCGCGTCCCGGCAGGCCCAAGAGACCCAGTACTTC	CATRASRQAQETQYF	TRBJ2-5	.	.	TRBV15
TGCGCCAGCAGCTGGAAACTAGCGGGGGTGCAGAGAGAGACCCAGTACTTC	CASSWKLAGVQRETQYF	TRBJ2-5	TRBD2	few	TRBV5-1
TGCAGTGCTAGAGATCCCCTGGGGGGGGCCCTAAACACTGAAGCTTTCTTT	CSARDPLGGALNTEAFF	TRBJ1-1	.	few	TRBV20-1
TGTGCCAGGGGCTTGGGAGATACGCAGTATTTT	CARGLGDTQYF	TRBJ2-3	.	once	TRBV7-9
TGCAGCGTTGAAGCAAACCCCGCGCAATACAGTGAGCAGTTCTTC	CSVEANPAQYSEQFF	TRBJ2-1	.	.	TRBV29-1
TGTGCCAGCAGCTTAGAGGGACATGGGGAGACCCAGTACTTC	CASSLEGHGETQYF	TRBJ2-5	.	few	TRBV7-9
TGCGCCAGCAGCCAAGAGGCGGGTAGCGGGAAGAGCTCCTACAATGAGCAGTACTTC	CASSQEAGSGKSSYNEQYF	TRBJ2-7	TRBD2	.	TRBV4-1
TGTGCCAGCAGCCCCCCCCCTAGCGGGACTAGCACAGATACGCAGTATTTT	CASSPPPSGTSTDTQYF	TRBJ2-3	TRBD2	.	TRBV12-3/TRBV12-4
TGTGCCAGCAGAACAGGGGAGACCACTGAAGCTTTCTTT	CASRTGETTEAFF	TRBJ1-1	TRBD1	.	TRBV3-1
TGTGCCAGCAGCTCTTATGACCCCGGTTCCGACGAACAGTACTTC	CASSSYDPGSDEQYF	TRBJ2-7	.	.	TRBV7-9
TGTGCCAGCAGCCCAGGGAGGGGTGCTGCAGAGACCCAGTACTTC	CASSPGRGAAETQYF	TRBJ2-5	TRBD2	.	TRBV7-9
TGTGCCAGCAGCCGGCCTGAGAAATACGAGCAGTACTTC	CASSRPEKYEQYF	TRBJ2-7	.	.	TRBV7-9
TGTGCCAGCAGGTCCCTTTACAGGGGACGACACGAGCAGTACTTC	CASRSLYRGRHEQYF	TRBJ2-7	TRBD1	.	TRBV27
TGTGCCAGCAGTTCTGGTCCTTCACCCCTCCACTTT	CASSSGPSPLHF	TRBJ1-6	.	.	TRBV27
TGTGCCAGCAGTTCCCTGCGGGGGAGGGCCTACGAGCAGTACTTC	CASSSLRGRAYEQYF	TRBJ2-7	TRBD2	.	TRBV6-6
TGCGCCAGCAGCGGTGCGGCAGGCGACTCCTACGAGCAGTACTTC	CASSGAAGDSYEQYF	TRBJ2-7	.	few	TRBV5-1
TGCGCCAGCAGCACCACCTTAGCGGGAGCCTCCTACAATGAGCAGTTCTTC	CASSTTLAGASYNEQFF	TRBJ2-1	TRBD2	.	TRBV5-1
TGTGCCAGCAGCTCCGGACAGTCCGTCAAGCAGTACTTC	CASSSGQSVKQYF	TRBJ2-7	.	.	TRBV21-1
TGCAGCGCCGATCCGGCAGGGGCGGACTTCACTGAAGCTTTCTTT	CSADPAGADFTEAFF	TRBJ1-1	.	few	TRBV29-1
TGCAGTGCTCCGTCAGTTAGCTCCTACGAGCAGTACTTC	CSAPSVSSYEQYF	TRBJ2-7	.	.	TRBV20-1
TGTGCCTGGAGTGAAAGCAGGGTCTACGAGCAGTACTTC	CAWSESRVYEQYF	TRBJ2-7	.	.	TRBV30
TGTGCCATCAGTCCTAACAGGGGGCCCTATGGCTACACCTTC	CAISPNRGPYGYTF	TRBJ1-2	TRBD1	few	TRBV10-3
TGTGCCAGCAGCCCGACCGGGACAGTCGCCCCAGATGAAGCTTTCTTT	CASSPTGTVAPDEAFF	TRBJ1-1	TRBD1	.	TRBV4-2
TGCGCCAGCAGCTTGGTTCTAGTAGTAAACAATGAGCAGTTCTTC	CASSLVLVVNNEQFF	TRBJ2-1	.	.	TRBV5-1
TGTGCCAGCAGCCGCGTCCAGAAAGCTTTCTTT	CASSRVQKAFF	TRBJ1-1	.	few	TRBV12-3/TRBV12-4
TGTGCCAGCAGTCCAGCCAAAAGGAGTGGCTACACCTTC	CASSPAKRSGYTF	TRBJ1-2	.	.	TRBV27
TGCAGCGTTGTTGATAGCCGGAGGAGATCCTCCTACAATGAGCAGTTCTTC	CSVVDSRRRSSYNEQFF	TRBJ2-1	.	.	TRBV29-1
TGTGCCAGCAGTTACACCGGACTAGCGGGAGGGTCACGGTTCTTC	CASSYTGLAGGSRFF	TRBJ2-1	TRBD2	.	TRBV6-5
TGCACCAGCAGCTTGGTAGAGGACAGGATCTACGAGCAGTACTTC	CTSSLVEDRIYEQYF	TRBJ2-7	.	.	TRBV1